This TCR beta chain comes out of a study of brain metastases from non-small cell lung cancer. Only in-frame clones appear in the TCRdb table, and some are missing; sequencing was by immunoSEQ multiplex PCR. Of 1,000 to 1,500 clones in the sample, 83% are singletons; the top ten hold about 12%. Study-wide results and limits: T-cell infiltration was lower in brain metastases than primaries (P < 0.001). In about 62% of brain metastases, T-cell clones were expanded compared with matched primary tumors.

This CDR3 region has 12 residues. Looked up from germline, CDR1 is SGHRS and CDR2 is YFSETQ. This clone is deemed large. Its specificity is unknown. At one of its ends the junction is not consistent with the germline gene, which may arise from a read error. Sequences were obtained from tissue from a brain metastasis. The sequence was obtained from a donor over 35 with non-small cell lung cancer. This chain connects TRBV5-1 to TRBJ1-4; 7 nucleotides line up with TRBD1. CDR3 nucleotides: TGCGCCAGGAATATGAAAAGACAGGGTCGATATTTT. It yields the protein CARNMKRQGRYF.